A selection of T cell receptor beta chains follows, all from one sample in a study of T cells in Graves' hyperthyroidism and ophthalmopathy. TCRdb analysed the multiplex PCR reads with MiXCR anew, one entry per CDR3 protein. The sample contains about 560,000 distinct CDR3 sequences, 16% of which appear only once. Material: blood. Every receptor here comes from a woman younger than 30 with Graves' hyperthyroidism. The CDR3 runs from the conserved cysteine through the conserved F or W. The D gene is left open where the match is weak. Clone size, where shown, is once, few, many, or a class for clones that have expanded.

j_call,d_call,v_call,clone_size,cdr3_nt,cdr3_aa
TRBJ1-2,NA,TRBV6-2/TRBV6-3,NA,TGTGCCAGCAGTTACTCGGGATTGGGAAACTATGGCTACACCTTC,CASSYSGLGNYGYTF
TRBJ1-2,NA,TRBV7-9,many,TGTGCCAGCAGCCCCGGGAGGGCAGGTGGCTACACCTTC,CASSPGRAGGYTF
TRBJ2-1,TRBD2,TRBV15,NA,TGTGCCACCAGCAGCCTGACAGATAGGGCGACTAGCACAATGGTTCTCGATGAGCAGTTCTTC,CATSSLTDRATSTMVLDEQFF
TRBJ1-1,TRBD1,TRBV19,few,TGTGCCAGTAGTATAGTCGGCCCAGGGGGGAACACTGAAGCTTTCTTT,CASSIVGPGGNTEAFF
TRBJ2-3,NA,TRBV9,few,TGTGCCAGCAGCTTGACCGACTTCGCCCGGGATACGCAGTATTTT,CASSLTDFARDTQYF
TRBJ1-6,NA,TRBV10-3,many,TGTGCCATCAGTGAGTCGACGGGCGGTATCAGCCACTTT,CAISESTGGISHF
TRBJ2-7,TRBD1,TRBV28,many,TGTGCCACGCGGGCTCAGGGGGCGCTAGGGGGGGAGCAGTACTTC,CATRAQGALGGEQYF
TRBJ2-3,NA,TRBV2,many,TGTGCCAGCACCGCCGGCCAGGCCCTACCTAGCACAGATACGCAGTATTTT,CASTAGQALPSTDTQYF
TRBJ2-1,NA,TRBV12-3/TRBV12-4,many,TGTGCCAGCAGTTTAAGGGGGCTGATGGGAGGGCCTGGCAATGAGCAGTTCTTC,CASSLRGLMGGPGNEQFF
TRBJ2-2,TRBD2,TRBV9,NA,TGTGCCAGCAGCGTAGGGGAGGGTTGGACCGGGGAGCTGTTTTTT,CASSVGEGWTGELFF
TRBJ2-1,NA,TRBV20-1,NA,TGCAGTGCTAGAGATCCGGTTAGGGGCGGTGAGCAGTTCTTC,CSARDPVRGGEQFF
TRBJ2-5,NA,TRBV7-2,few,TGTGCCAGCAGCTTAGAAAGTGGGCAGGGTTGGCTTAAGACCCAGTACTTC,CASSLESGQGWLKTQYF
TRBJ2-3,NA,TRBV20-1,few,TGCAGTGCTAGAGATCCTCGCCGGGGGGCAACAGATACGCAGTATTTT,CSARDPRRGATDTQYF
TRBJ2-7,TRBD2,TRBV7-9,many,TGTGCCAGCAGCTTGGTACTAGCGGGCGGCGAGCAGTACTTC,CASSLVLAGGEQYF
TRBJ1-1,NA,TRBV28,once,TGTGCCAGCAGTCCATTCGGGGGTGCCACTGAAGCTTTCTTT,CASSPFGGATEAFF
TRBJ2-1,NA,TRBV30,many,TGTGCCTGGAACTTTGGGGCGAGCTCCTACAATGAGCAGTTCTTC,CAWNFGASSYNEQFF
TRBJ2-5,TRBD1,TRBV20-1,many,TGCAGTGCCAACCCCTACAGGGGAGTACAAGAGACCCAGTACTTC,CSANPYRGVQETQYF
TRBJ2-2,NA,TRBV5-1,many,TGCGCCAGCAGCTCCGGGAAACGCACCGGGGAGCTGTTTTTT,CASSSGKRTGELFF
TRBJ2-7,TRBD2,TRBV6-1,many,TGTGCCAGCAGAGTGCTAGCGGGCCCCTACGAGCAGTACTTC,CASRVLAGPYEQYF
TRBJ2-7,NA,TRBV7-3,few,TGTGCCAGCAGCCTTGGGCCGGGACGGACCTACGAGCAGTACTTC,CASSLGPGRTYEQYF
TRBJ1-4,NA,TRBV7-9,NA,TGTGCCAGCAGCTTCCGAACCGGGAATAATGAAAAACTGTTTTTT,CASSFRTGNNEKLFF
TRBJ2-7,TRBD2,TRBV28,many,TGTGCCAGCAGTATACTAGCGGGAGGTCCCTACGAGCAGTACTTC,CASSILAGGPYEQYF
TRBJ2-7,NA,TRBV20-1,many,TGCAGTGCAAGATCGGCAGGGGACGAGCAGTACTTC,CSARSAGDEQYF
TRBJ2-3,NA,TRBV20-1,many,TGCAGTGCTCCTCGGAGGTTAGCGGGCACAGATACGCAGTATTTT,CSAPRRLAGTDTQYF
TRBJ1-3,NA,TRBV7-2,few,TGTGCCAGCAGTTACGGGGGACCTGGAAACACCATATATTTT,CASSYGGPGNTIYF
TRBJ2-7,NA,TRBV2,many,TGTGCCAGTTATATATCCTACGAGCAGTACTTC,CASYISYEQYF
TRBJ2-5,TRBD1,TRBV7-2,many,TGTGCCAGCAGCGGACAGGGGGGAGAGACCCAGTACTTC,CASSGQGGETQYF
TRBJ1-6,NA,TRBV9,many,TGTGCCAGCAGCGCCCTGGGGGGAAGTTCACCCCTCCACTTT,CASSALGGSSPLHF
TRBJ2-6,TRBD1,TRBV11-3,few,TGTGCCAGCAGCCCGGGGACAGGGGAATCCAGCTCTGGGGCCAACGTCCTGACTTTC,CASSPGTGESSSGANVLTF
TRBJ2-3,TRBD1,TRBV2,many,TGTGCCAGCAGTGAAGCGCTTCCCGGGACAGCAGATACGCAGTATTTT,CASSEALPGTADTQYF
TRBJ2-7,TRBD2,TRBV12-3/TRBV12-4,NA,TGTGCCAGCAGGCCGGGACTAGAGGCTACCGAGCAGTACTTC,CASRPGLEATEQYF
TRBJ2-1,TRBD2,TRBV7-2,many,TGTGCCAGCAGCCCAAATAGCGGGGGCGCCTACAATGAGCAGTTCTTC,CASSPNSGGAYNEQFF
TRBJ2-1,TRBD1,TRBV6-1,many,TGTGCCAGCAGTCAGTATGTCGGGACAGGGGCGAATGAGCAGTTCTTC,CASSQYVGTGANEQFF
TRBJ1-1,NA,TRBV18,many,TGTGCCAGCTCACCTTCAGTCAACCCGAAAGCTTTCTTT,CASSPSVNPKAFF
TRBJ2-7,NA,TRBV7-2,many,TGTGCCAGCAGCTTATCCGGGACTGGCACCTACGAGCAGTACTTC,CASSLSGTGTYEQYF
TRBJ2-2,NA,TRBV2,few,TGTGCCAGCAGTGAAACGGGGATCCCCGGGGAGCTGTTTTTT,CASSETGIPGELFF
TRBJ2-1,TRBD2,TRBV2,many,TGTGCCAGTACGAATAGCGGGGGGGCCTGGAATGAGCAGTTCTTC,CASTNSGGAWNEQFF
TRBJ2-1,NA,TRBV27,NA,TGTGCCAGCAGTTTGGCGGCCGGGGCAGGAGCGGCTTACTCCTACAATGAGCAGTTCTTC,CASSLAAGAGAAYSYNEQFF
TRBJ2-3,NA,TRBV7-9,many,TGTGCCAGCAGAATAGACAGCACAGATACGCAGTATTTT,CASRIDSTDTQYF
TRBJ2-7,NA,TRBV5-5,many,TGTGCCAGCCTCAGGAACCCGGTTGACGAGCAGTACTTC,CASLRNPVDEQYF
TRBJ1-5,NA,TRBV28,NA,TGTGCCAGCACATTGGGTTCAGGGAGAGGTCAGCCCCAGCATTTT,CASTLGSGRGQPQHF